This entry describes one T cell receptor beta chain. Its antigen is as yet unknown. This sample is drawn from a study of somatic mutations in cytotoxic T cells in rheumatoid arthritis. Study-wide points: Each of about an eighth of the roughly 60 patients had a largest CD8+ clone that made up more than 20% of CD8+ cells.

This table comes from immunoSEQ multiplex PCR, and its TCRdb copy is limited to in-frame clones, with some not included. The table shows more than 15,000 clones, with around 70% occurring only once. The length of the CDR3 is 14 residues. Germline V gene sequence: CDR1 SGHVS, CDR2 FQNEAQ. V shed 5 bases, J shed 4 bases, and the junction held 7 bases outside the gene matches. Sequenced: CD8+ T cells sorted from blood. V is TRBV7-8 and J is TRBJ2-7; TRBD2 matches at 8 bases. This clonotype was sampled from a man aged 55 to 70 in good health. CDR3 residues: CASSPGLAGYEQYF. CDR3 DNA: TGTGCCAGCAGCCCCGGACTAGCAGGGTACGAGCAGTACTTC.